Below, 26 T cell receptor beta chains from the same sample are listed, as sequenced in a study of blood T cell repertoires in COVID-19. Assay: immunoSEQ multiplex PCR; the TCRdb copy retains only in-frame clones and omits some. Of roughly 260,000 clones listed, 86% are singletons. The sample was peripheral blood. The receptors were sampled from a man aged 40-50 years who had recovered from COVID-19.

The rearrangement links TRBV6-5 to TRBJ2-1; weak D call: TRBD2 (5 bases). Germline values: CDR1 MNHEY, CDR2 SVGAGI. Between the trimmed V and J ends, which lost 8 bases and 1 base, there was a span of 12 bases. The CDR3 is 14 amino acids. CDR3 in amino acids: CASQSPGSYNEQFF. DNA of the CDR3: TGTGCCAGCCAGAGTCCGGGGTCCTACAATGAGCAGTTCTTC.

The V and J genes are TRBV9 and TRBJ2-1, with TRBD1 as a possible D gene (6 bases). This CDR3 has 15 amino acids. From germline, CDR1 is SGDLS and CDR2 YYNGEE. V lost 1 base and J 4 bases, leaving 12 bases between the germline ends. CDR3 residues: CASSVTGLGYNEQFF. The CDR3 DNA reads TGTGCCAGCAGCGTAACAGGGTTAGGGTACAATGAGCAGTTCTTC.

The chain combines TRBV4-3 with TRBJ2-1; D not certain. From germline, CDR1 is LGHNA and CDR2 YSLEER. V was shortened by 4 bases and J by 8 bases, with 15 bases between the two germline ends. The CDR3 loop spans 14 amino acids. CDR3 in amino acids: CASSRSPLAHEQFF. The CDR3 DNA is TGCGCCAGCAGCCGTAGCCCGCTCGCCCATGAGCAGTTCTTC.

V and J are TRBV13 and TRBJ1-1; unclear D gene. Germline loops: CDR1 PRHDT, CDR2 FYEKMQ (reference sequence). The CDR3 runs 10 residues. Trimming removed 4 bases from V and 11 bases from J, with 8 bases in between. CDR3 residues: CASSSGRAFF. The CDR3 DNA sequence: TGTGCCAGCAGCTCGGGGAGGGCTTTCTTT.

CDR3 nucleotides: TGTGCCAGCAGTCCTGGCGGGGGGCGATCCTACGAGCAGTACTTC. The encoded protein is CASSPGGGRSYEQYF. V gene TRBV27 combines with J gene TRBJ2-7; 8 positions agree with TRBD2. After removal of 5 bases from V and 1 base from J, the junction contained 7 bases not matched to a gene. Germline CDR1 and CDR2: MNHEY and SMNVEV (reference sequence). This CDR3 comprises 15 residues.

This rearrangement joins TRBV7-2 to TRBJ2-7; TRBD1 might be the D (7 bases). This CDR3 is 15 amino acids long. The V gene lost 7 bases and the J gene lost 1 base, with 17 bases spanning the gap. Germline V gene sequence: CDR1 SGHTA, CDR2 FQGNSA. For the CDR3, the DNA is TGTGCCAGCACAGCGCAGGGGGGTATATCCTACGAGCAGTACTTC. Its translation is CASTAQGGISYEQYF.

The chain employs TRBV7-2 and TRBJ2-3; TRBD2 matches at 8 bases. With 5 bases clipped from V and 5 bases from J, the junction kept 9 bases outside the gene matches. CDR1 is SGHTA, CDR2 FQGNSA, per germline. This CDR3 is 15 amino acids long. CDR3: CASSVGGARGDTQYF. The CDR3 DNA sequence: TGTGCCAGCAGCGTCGGGGGGGCCAGGGGAGATACGCAGTATTTT.

This chain links TRBV11-3 with TRBJ2-7, with 7 positions matching TRBD2. The CDR3 has 14 amino acids. Germline values: CDR1 SGHNT, CDR2 YENEEA. V lost 5 bases, J lost 4 bases, and 8 bases stayed unmatched. CDR3 protein: CASSKDAGAYEQYF. CDR3 in DNA: TGTGCCAGCAGCAAGGACGCGGGAGCGTACGAGCAGTACTTC.

The chain is built from TRBV4-1 and TRBJ2-3, with 16 bases aligning to TRBD2. The V gene end was trimmed by 4 bases and the J gene end by 2 bases; junction bases not matched to a gene: 9. Germline lookup yields CDR1 MGHRA and CDR2 YSYEKL. This CDR3 has 19 residues. The CDR3 bases are TGCGCCAGCAGCCTGCGTGGGACTAGCGGGGGGGATCTCACAGATACGCAGTATTTT. This gives the protein CASSLRGTSGGDLTDTQYF.

Here the CDR3 reads CATPRGKPTYEQYF. The CDR3 DNA is TGTGCCACCCCACGAGGGAAGCCAACCTACGAGCAGTACTTC. The chain employs TRBV24-1 and TRBJ2-7, with D tentatively TRBD2 (5 bases). V was pared by 9 bases and J by 2 bases, with 16 bases between. Germline assignment: CDR1 KGHDR and CDR2 SFDVKD. This CDR3 spans 14 amino acids.

The chain combines TRBV14 with TRBJ1-5; 7 bases align to TRBD1. CDR1 is SGHDN, CDR2 FVKESK, per germline. Unmatched junction bases numbered 11, after V lost 0 bases and J lost 0 bases. The CDR3 spans 19 residues. The CDR3 loop is CASSQDGQGVSYSNQPQHF. The CDR3 coding sequence is TGTGCCAGCAGCCAAGACGGGCAGGGGGTGTCCTATAGCAATCAGCCCCAGCATTTT.

In the case of this clone: This is likely a read error, given that the CDR3 carries no conserved phenylalanine or tryptophan at its end. No DNA is shown, since the ends of the CDR3 on it are uncertain; the CDR3 is the one TCRdb lists. The chain employs TRBV12-3 or TRBV12-4 and TRBJ2-7; the table's D call, TRBD1, was not checked against the DNA. The CDR3 sequence runs 12 residues, both termini included. This CDR3 reads CASSLGAVTGGL.

Comment on this clone: This CDR3 is also generated by other DNA sequences in the sample. The rearrangement uses TRBV5-1 and TRBJ2-1; 8 bases line up with TRBD2. The ends lost 3 bases at V and 0 bases at J; junction bases unmatched: 2. Germline CDR1 and CDR2: SGHRS and YFSETQ. The CDR3 is made up of 15 amino acids. CDR3 bases: TGCGCCAGCAGCTCCACTAGCGGCTCCTACAATGAGCAGTTCTTC. Translating gives CASSSTSGSYNEQFF.

The rearrangement joins TRBV7-2 to TRBJ2-7, with D possibly being TRBD1 (6 bases). The V end was cut by 8 bases, the J end by 5 bases, with 16 bases between. Germline CDR1 is SGHTA and CDR2 is FQGNSA. This CDR3 is 13 amino acids long. CDR3 loop: CASAGQGIDEQYF. The CDR3 DNA reads as TGTGCCAGCGCGGGTCAGGGGATCGACGAGCAGTACTTC.

This clone was observed a few times. The gene calls are TRBV7-9 and TRBJ1-5; TRBD1 matches 8 bases. Germline V lookup: CDR1 SEHNR, CDR2 FQNEAQ (reference sequence). After removal of 1 base from V and 1 base from J, the junction contained 6 bases not matched to a gene. This CDR3 is built from 17 residues. The CDR3 spells CASSLGAGGSSNQPQHF. The CDR3 DNA reads TGTGCCAGCAGCTTAGGGGCAGGGGGCTCAAGCAATCAGCCCCAGCATTTT.

This chain connects TRBV14 to TRBJ2-1; 7 positions match TRBD1. CDR3 length equals 15 residues. Germline-derived CDR1 and CDR2 are SGHDN and FVKESK. The J segment lost 1 base and the V segment lost 4 bases, leaving 4 bases of the junction unmatched. The DNA for the CDR3 is TGTGCCAGCAGCCTCTTCAGGGGGTCCTACAATGAGCAGTTCTTC. Its translation: CASSLFRGSYNEQFF. The whole variable domain, filled in from reference TRBV14 and TRBJ2-1, reads EAGVTQFPSHSVIEKGQTVTLRCDPISGHDNLYWYRRVMGKEIKFLLHFVKESKQDESGMPNNRFLAERTGGTYSTLKVQPAELEDSGVYFCASSLFRGSYNEQFFGPGTRLTVL.

In its sample, this clone was seen once. This chain connects TRBV27 to TRBJ1-1, with 8 nucleotides matching TRBD1. Per the germline V gene, CDR1 is MNHEY and CDR2 is SMNVEV (reference sequence). This CDR3 has 14 residues. The ends lost 0 bases at V and 10 bases at J; junction bases unmatched: 7. Here the CDR3 reads CASSLSGQGAGAFF. The CDR3 DNA follows: TGTGCCAGCAGTTTATCGGGGCAGGGGGCTGGAGCTTTCTTT.

The gene calls are TRBV9 and TRBJ2-7; TRBD2 might be the D (5 bases). The CDR3 runs 15 residues. The V gene lost 4 bases and the J gene lost 2 bases, with 16 bases spanning the gap. Germline CDR1 SGDLS, CDR2 YYNGEE. CDR3 region: CASSPRGSPTYEQYF. The CDR3 region has the DNA TGTGCCAGCAGCCCACGCGGGTCCCCTACCTACGAGCAGTACTTC.

Here the CDR3 reads CASSGSGRVETQYF. The CDR3 DNA reads TGTGCCAGCAGCGGTAGCGGGAGGGTGGAGACCCAGTACTTC. This rearrangement joins TRBV14 to TRBJ2-5; the match to TRBD2 covers 11 bases. J gave up 5 bases and V 5 bases, and 4 bases lay outside the gene matches. The CDR3 length is 14 residues. CDR1 is SGHDN, CDR2 FVKESK, per germline.

This clone has a single count. The chain joins TRBV24-1 to TRBJ2-1, with D tentatively TRBD2 (5 bases). V dropped 4 bases and J dropped 12 bases, with 12 bases sitting between them. Germline CDR1 and CDR2: KGHDR and SFDVKD. This CDR3 is 12 amino acids long. The CDR3 DNA sequence: TGTGCCACCAGTGACCCCGGTCGGGGGCAGTTCTTC. Residues: CATSDPGRGQFF.

The V call is TRBV2, the J call TRBJ2-7; 7 nucleotides agree with TRBD2. The CDR3 is made up of 16 amino acids. Unmatched junction bases numbered 7, after V lost 1 base and J lost 1 base. Germline V lookup: CDR1 SNHLY, CDR2 FYNNEI. Here the CDR3 reads CASSEVGLAESYEQYF. In nucleotides, the CDR3 is TGTGCCAGCAGTGAAGTAGGGCTAGCGGAGTCCTACGAGCAGTACTTC.

To note about this clone: Other nucleotide sequences in the sample specify the same CDR3. V is TRBV19 and J is TRBJ1-5; the D gene is possibly TRBD1 (6 bases). The germline V gene has CDR1 LNHDA and CDR2 SQIVND (reference sequence). Trimming left V 1 base short and J 1 base short, with 8 bases between. The CDR3 covers 15 residues. The CDR3 DNA sequence: TGTGCCAGTAGTATAGGGCAGGGGAGCAATCAGCCCCAGCATTTT. Translation: CASSIGQGSNQPQHF.

This clone was seen a handful of times. The chain uses TRBV9 and TRBJ2-1; D might be TRBD2 (5 bases). The CDR3 sequence is 13 residues long. Germline CDR1 is SGDLS and CDR2 is YYNGEE. V lost 4 bases to trimming and J lost 1 base, with 6 bases between them. The CDR3 bases are TGTGCCAGCAGCCGGGGATCCTACAATGAGCAGTTCTTC. This codes for CASSRGSYNEQFF. The full variable domain, with the rest looked up from reference TRBV9 and TRBJ2-1, is DSGVTQTPKHLITATGQRVTLRCSPRSGDLSVYWYQQSLDQGLQFLIQYYNGEERAKGNILERFSAQQFPDLHSELNLSSLELGDSALYFCASSRGSYNEQFFGPGTRLTVL.

This chain connects TRBV7-2 to TRBJ2-3, with 10 bases lining up with TRBD2. The CDR3 totals 18 residues. Germline CDR1 is SGHTA and CDR2 is FQGNSA. After removal of 1 base from V and 0 bases from J, the junction contained 7 bases not matched to a gene. DNA of the CDR3: TGTGCCAGCAGCTTAGAGATGTCGACTAGCGGGAGCACAGATACGCAGTATTTT. Translating gives CASSLEMSTSGSTDTQYF. The full variable domain, in which reference TRBV7-2 and TRBJ2-3 provide the parts outside the CDR3, is GAGVSQSPSNKVTEKGKDVELRCDPISGHTALYWYRQSLGQGLEFLIYFQGNSAPDKSGLPSDRFSAERTGGSVSTLTIQRTQQEDSAVYLCASSLEMSTSGSTDTQYFGPGTRLTVL.

This clone has just one count. This rearrangement joins TRBV7-9 to TRBJ2-1, with 9 bases fitting TRBD2. The CDR3 has 16 residues. The germline gives CDR1 SEHNR, CDR2 FQNEAQ (reference sequence). V dropped 5 bases and J dropped 8; count of bases not matched to a gene: 13. The DNA for the CDR3 is TGTGCCAGCAGCCCGGGCCGGTCTAGCGGGGTCGATGAGCAGTTCTTC. Protein sequence: CASSPGRSSGVDEQFF.

This rearrangement joins TRBV10-3 to TRBJ2-7; 7 bases match TRBD1. V lost 6 bases, J lost 4 bases, and 6 bases stayed unmatched. This CDR3 spans 13 amino acids. Germline V gene sequence: CDR1 ENHRY, CDR2 SYGVKD. The CDR3 nucleotides read TGTGCCATCAGGTCCGGGACAGAGTACGAGCAGTACTTC. This encodes CAIRSGTEYEQYF.